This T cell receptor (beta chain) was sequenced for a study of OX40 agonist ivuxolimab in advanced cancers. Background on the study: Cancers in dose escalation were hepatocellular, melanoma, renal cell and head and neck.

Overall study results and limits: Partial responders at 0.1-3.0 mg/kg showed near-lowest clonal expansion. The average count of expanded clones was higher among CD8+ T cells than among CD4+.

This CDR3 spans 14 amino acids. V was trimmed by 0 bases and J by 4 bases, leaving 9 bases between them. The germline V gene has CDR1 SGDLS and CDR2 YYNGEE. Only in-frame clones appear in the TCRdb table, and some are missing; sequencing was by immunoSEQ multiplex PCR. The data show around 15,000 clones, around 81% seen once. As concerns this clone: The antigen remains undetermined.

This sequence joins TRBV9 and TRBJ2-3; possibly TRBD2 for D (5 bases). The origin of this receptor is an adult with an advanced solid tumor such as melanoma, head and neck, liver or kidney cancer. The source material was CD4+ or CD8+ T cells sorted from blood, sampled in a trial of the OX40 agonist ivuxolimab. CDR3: CASSVAGSADTQYF. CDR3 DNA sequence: TGTGCCAGCAGCGTAGCGGGGAGTGCAGATACGCAGTATTTT.